These T cell receptor beta chains were read from a single sample in a study of T cell repertoires in cytomegalovirus infection. The antigens these receptors bind are not known. TCRdb re-called the reads with MiXCR, one entry per CDR3 protein. The sample includes 650,000 to 850,000 distinct CDR3 sequences, under 35% seen only once; the top ten take 13%. Sequencing was performed on cultured CD8+ T cells from PBMCs, taken from culture after CMV antigen stimulation. The source is a human donor in good health (CMV status not recorded). Some clones in this sample may be carry-over from other donors' samples. The CDR3 runs from the conserved cysteine through the conserved F or W. Each record gives: CDR3 DNA, CDR3 protein, clone size, V gene, D gene, J gene. D genes are given only for firm matches. Size is stated for part of the rows, as once, few or many counts, or as a class when the clone is expanded.

DNA: TGTGCCAGCACCCCCGAACTTTCCTACGAGCAGTACTTC
CDR3: CASTPELSYEQYF
size: few
V: TRBV7-9
D: .
J: TRBJ2-7

DNA: TGTGCCAGCAGCCCGACTAGCGGGGGCCTCAAATCCACAGATACGCAGTATTTT
CDR3: CASSPTSGGLKSTDTQYF
size: few
V: TRBV11-2
D: TRBD2
J: TRBJ2-3

DNA: TGTGCCAGCAGATATACAGGGGTCGTCCTCGGGGAGCTGTTTTTT
CDR3: CASRYTGVVLGELFF
size: .
V: TRBV27
D: TRBD1
J: TRBJ2-2

DNA: TGTGCCAGCAGCTTGGTTGCGGAATACAATGAGCAGTTCTTC
CDR3: CASSLVAEYNEQFF
size: few
V: TRBV5-6
D: .
J: TRBJ2-1

DNA: TGCGCCAGCAGCCAAGATCCCGCAGGGATGACGACAGATACGCAGTATTTT
CDR3: CASSQDPAGMTTDTQYF
size: few
V: TRBV4-1
D: .
J: TRBJ2-3

DNA: TGTGCCAGCTCACCAAGGACAGGGTTGCCCCAAGAGACCCAGTACTTC
CDR3: CASSPRTGLPQETQYF
size: .
V: TRBV18
D: TRBD1
J: TRBJ2-5

DNA: TGTGCCAGCAGTTACGAAGGGGGGGTGCATCAGCCCCAGCATTTT
CDR3: CASSYEGGVHQPQHF
size: .
V: TRBV6-2/TRBV6-3
D: .
J: TRBJ1-5

DNA: TGTGCCAGCAGATCCCGCAGGGGGGCTAATGAAAAACTGTTTTTT
CDR3: CASRSRRGANEKLFF
size: .
V: TRBV27
D: TRBD1
J: TRBJ1-4

DNA: TGCGCCAGCAAGTTGGGAGGGGCGACCACCGGGGAGCTGTTTTTT
CDR3: CASKLGGATTGELFF
size: .
V: TRBV10-2
D: TRBD2
J: TRBJ2-2

DNA: TGTGCCAGCAGTTACGACAGGGCCGGCACTGAAGCTTTCTTT
CDR3: CASSYDRAGTEAFF
size: .
V: TRBV6-6
D: TRBD1
J: TRBJ1-1

DNA: TGTGCCAGCAGTGAACCCGACGAGTACTTTAATCAGCCCCAGCATTTT
CDR3: CASSEPDEYFNQPQHF
size: .
V: TRBV2
D: .
J: TRBJ1-5